A selection of T cell receptor beta chains follows, all from one sample in a study of blood T cell repertoires in COVID-19. Profiled with immunoSEQ multiplex PCR; TCRdb holds only in-frame clones, not every one. Of 100,000 to 150,000 clones in the sample, about 86% were seen once. Sequencing was done on a sample of peripheral blood. All receptors come from a woman aged 50 to 65 with active or convalescent COVID-19. The CDR3 runs from the conserved cysteine through the conserved F or W. Each record gives: J gene, V gene, D gene, clone size, CDR3 protein, CDR3 DNA. The D gene is left open where the match is weak. Rows may omit the clone size; those that give it use once, few, many or a size class.

>TRBJ1-6|TRBV12-3/TRBV12-4|-|-
CASSLENSPLHF
TGTGCCAGCAGTTTGGAGAATTCACCCCTCCACTTT
>TRBJ2-7|TRBV10-3|TRBD2|-
CATQAGSGMGSYEQYF
TGTGCCACCCAGGCGGGTAGCGGGATGGGATCCTACGAGCAGTACTTC
>TRBJ2-1|TRBV9|-|-
CASSGRTPQNNEQFF
TGTGCCAGCAGCGGAAGGACTCCTCAAAACAATGAGCAGTTCTTC
>TRBJ2-1|TRBV3-1/TRBV3-2|TRBD2|-
CASTPSGSVWDEQFF
TGTGCCAGCACCCCGAGCGGGAGTGTTTGGGATGAGCAGTTCTTC
>TRBJ1-4|TRBV3-1/TRBV3-2|TRBD1|-
CASSPEDRGDEKLFF
TGTGCCAGCAGCCCCGAGGACAGGGGAGATGAAAAACTGTTTTTT
>TRBJ2-3|TRBV6-5|-|-
CASSYRLAGDTQYF
TGTGCCAGCAGTTACCGGCTAGCTGGAGATACGCAGTATTTT
>TRBJ2-3|TRBV19|-|-
CASSIDPPRTSTDTQYF
TGTGCCAGTAGTATAGATCCCCCACGCACTAGCACAGATACGCAGTATTTT
>TRBJ2-1|TRBV28|-|-
CASWTSRGNEQFF
TGTGCCAGTTGGACTTCCCGGGGCAATGAGCAGTTCTTC
>TRBJ2-3|TRBV7-9|-|-
CASRRNRAAGTDTQYF
TGTGCCAGCAGGAGAAACAGGGCGGCTGGCACAGATACGCAGTATTTT
>TRBJ2-1|TRBV7-9|TRBD1|-
CASSLSGQGIDEQFF
TGTGCCAGCAGCCTCTCGGGACAGGGGATAGATGAGCAGTTCTTC
>TRBJ1-5|TRBV3-1/TRBV3-2|-|-
CASSQTGTNQPQHF
TGTGCCAGCAGCCAAACAGGGACCAATCAGCCCCAGCATTTT
>TRBJ1-5|TRBV2|-|-
CASSGQIRGNQPQHF
TGTGCCAGCAGTGGGCAGATACGGGGCAATCAGCCCCAGCATTTT
>TRBJ2-5|TRBV14|-|-
CASSQDNYFQETQYF
TGTGCCAGCAGCCAAGATAATTACTTCCAAGAGACCCAGTACTTC
>TRBJ2-7|TRBV6-6|-|-
CASSWTQGGYEQYF
TGTGCCAGCAGTTGGACTCAAGGGGGATACGAGCAGTACTTC
>TRBJ2-5|TRBV27|TRBD1|-
CARSMTGITETQYF
TGTGCCAGAAGTATGACAGGGATTACGGAGACCCAGTACTTC
>TRBJ2-7|TRBV29-1|TRBD2|-
CSEVAGVVIEQYF
TGCAGCGAGGTAGCGGGAGTGGTAATCGAGCAGTACTTC
>TRBJ1-1|TRBV28|TRBD1|-
CASRRQGALITEAFF
TGTGCCAGCAGAAGACAGGGGGCGTTAATCACTGAAGCTTTCTTT
>TRBJ2-5|TRBV4-1|TRBD2|-
CASSQESQGASGRGQTQYF
TGCGCCAGCAGCCAAGAGTCGCAGGGCGCTAGCGGGAGGGGACAGACCCAGTACTTC
>TRBJ2-3|TRBV6-2/TRBV6-3|-|-
CASSGLLGFDTQYF
TGTGCCAGCAGTGGACTCCTGGGTTTCGATACGCAGTATTTT
>TRBJ1-2|TRBV6-5|-|-
CASSRTATYGYTF
TGTGCCAGCAGTCGGACAGCGACCTATGGCTACACCTTC
>TRBJ2-1|TRBV28|-|-
CASSLTGGSSYNEQFF
TGTGCCAGCAGTTTAACCGGCGGAAGCTCCTACAATGAGCAGTTCTTC
>TRBJ1-1|TRBV9|-|once
CASSRDGTEAFF
TGTGCCAGCAGCCGGGATGGCACTGAAGCTTTCTTT
>TRBJ1-5|TRBV2|-|-
CASSESGPSPQHF
TGTGCCAGCAGTGAAAGTGGGCCTTCCCCCCAGCATTTT
>TRBJ1-6|TRBV12-3/TRBV12-4|-|-
CASSLSSNSPLHF
TGTGCCAGCAGTTTGAGTAGTAATTCACCCCTCCACTTT
>TRBJ2-7|TRBV7-3|-|-
CASSLGPGNYEQYF
TGTGCCAGCAGCTTAGGCCCCGGGAATTACGAGCAGTACTTC
>TRBJ2-1|TRBV11-1|-|-
CASRQDSGAYNEQFF
TGTGCCAGCAGGCAGGACAGCGGGGCCTACAATGAGCAGTTCTTC
>TRBJ2-7|TRBV7-2|-|-
CASSPSRAGEQYF
TGTGCCAGCAGCCCGAGTCGAGCGGGCGAGCAGTACTTC
>TRBJ1-3|TRBV12-3/TRBV12-4|-|-
CASSYSGKTIYF
TGTGCCAGCAGTTATTCAGGGAAAACCATATATTTT
>TRBJ1-2|TRBV6-5|TRBD1|-
CASSNGQGAYTF
TGTGCCAGCAGTAATGGACAGGGGGCCTACACCTTC
>TRBJ2-5|TRBV11-2|-|-
CASSGAVETQYF
TGTGCCAGCAGCGGGGCTGTAGAGACCCAGTACTTC
>TRBJ1-6|TRBV4-1|TRBD1|-
CASSQAGQGRSPLHF
TGCGCCAGCAGCCAAGCCGGACAGGGCCGTTCACCCCTCCACTTT
>TRBJ1-3|TRBV30|-|once
CAWSVRGSGNTIYF
TGTGCCTGGAGTGTACGGGGATCCGGAAACACCATATATTTT
>TRBJ2-3|TRBV7-3|-|-
CASSLTGLTDTQYF
TGTGCCAGCAGCTTAACCGGACTCACAGATACGCAGTATTTT
>TRBJ1-1|TRBV19|TRBD1|-
CASSPRTGGLRGTEAFF
TGTGCCAGTAGTCCCCGGACAGGGGGCCTAAGGGGCACTGAAGCTTTCTTT
>TRBJ2-1|TRBV7-6|TRBD2|-
CASSSPSGSSYNEQFF
TGTGCCAGCAGCTCGCCTAGCGGGAGCTCCTACAATGAGCAGTTCTTC
>TRBJ2-7|TRBV6-6|-|-
CAGGPSTNYEQYF
TGTGCCGGCGGGCCCTCCACCAACTACGAGCAGTACTTC
>TRBJ2-7|TRBV11-2|-|few
CASQGRNSYEQYF
TGTGCCAGCCAGGGCAGGAACTCCTACGAGCAGTACTTC
>TRBJ1-2|TRBV19|-|-
CASSSRLTSYTF
TGTGCCAGTAGTTCCAGACTGACCTCCTACACCTTC
>TRBJ2-5|TRBV6-2/TRBV6-3|-|once
CASSYGGREVTQYF
TGTGCCAGCAGTTACGGGGGTAGGGAGGTGACCCAGTACTTC
>TRBJ2-7|TRBV6-5|TRBD2|once
CASKREGPNEQYF
TGTGCCAGCAAGCGGGAGGGCCCCAACGAGCAGTACTTC
>TRBJ1-5|TRBV6-5|-|-
CASREGISNQPQHF
TGTGCCAGCAGAGAGGGAATTAGCAATCAGCCCCAGCATTTT
>TRBJ2-7|TRBV5-6|TRBD1|-
CASSLFETGRYEQYF
TGTGCCAGCAGCTTGTTCGAGACAGGGCGTTACGAGCAGTACTTC
>TRBJ2-1|TRBV18|TRBD2|-
CASSPSAGVGNEQFF
TGTGCCAGCTCACCATCAGCGGGAGTGGGGAATGAGCAGTTCTTC